Listed here is a single TCR beta chain. Its antigen is not known. 60 Vbeta and 13 Jbeta primers were used in PCR. Assay used: immunoSEQ multiplex PCR; TCRdb lists only in-frame clones, some missing. The table gives approximately 180,000 clones; the top ten clones make up about 6.8% of it. Germline CDR1 reads SGHDN; CDR2 reads FVKESK. The germline V and J ends were trimmed by 5 bases and 1 base, with 14 bases remaining between them. This CDR3 comprises 15 residues. The data derive from a study of cytomegalovirus exposure and HLA in healthy donors. Broader study findings: TCR beta V- and J-gene trimming was later associated with a missense DCLRE1C variant. Prior analysis indicated that the majority of TCR beta V segments exhibited productivity approximately 87% or approximately 30% of the time. The study labeled 180 or so TCR beta chains cytomegalovirus-associated.

The receptor was isolated from a man aged 25-45 years in good health and CMV-seronegative. Sequencing was done on a sample of PBMCs. The rearrangement joins TRBV14 to TRBJ2-5; D is uncertain. The CDR3 is CASSSRQVLQETQYF. Written as DNA, the CDR3 is TGTGCCAGCAGCTCACGCCAGGTTCTCCAAGAGACCCAGTACTTC.